These 5 T cell receptor beta chains came from one sample sequenced in a study of T cells in Graves' hyperthyroidism and ophthalmopathy. Researchers took RNA transcripts and amplified the TCR beta CDR3 regions from them. HTBI primers were the set used in a first-round RT-PCR of the TCR CDR3. In TCRdb, the multiplex PCR reads were re-called with MiXCR into one record per CDR3 protein. This table holds about 160,000 distinct CDR3 sequences, 8% to 9.5% found once. The material sequenced was blood. Receptors originate from a woman aged 18-29 years with Graves' hyperthyroidism that later progressed to Graves' ophthalmopathy.

This clonotype was seen at least ten times. The chain joins TRBV2 to TRBJ2-3; 8 bases match TRBD2. This CDR3 is built from 15 residues. With V trimmed by 4 bases and J by 2 bases, 5 bases remained unmatched. In germline, CDR1 is SNHLY, CDR2 FYNNEI. The CDR3 reads CASSVTSGTTDTQYF. CDR3 coding DNA: TGTGCCAGCAGTGTTACTAGCGGTACCACAGATACGCAGTATTTT.

This clonotype was counted at least ten times. This chain's CDR3 is CASSLVDGIQETQYF. In DNA, the CDR3 is TGTGCCAGCAGCTTAGTAGACGGAATCCAAGAGACCCAGTACTTC. The chain couples TRBV7-2 to TRBJ2-5; D unresolved. This CDR3 has 15 residues. From germline, CDR1 is SGHTA and CDR2 FQGNSA. V lost 1 base, J lost 1 base, and 10 bases lay in between.

This clonotype has at least ten counts. This chain's CDR3 is CASSSGLLFGQYF. CDR3 bases: TGTGCCAGCAGCTCGGGACTCTTGTTCGGGCAGTACTTC. V usage is TRBV13 and J usage is TRBJ2-7; maybe TRBD2 (6 bases). The CDR3 extends over 13 amino acids. The germline CDR1 and CDR2 sequences are PRHDT and FYEKMQ (reference sequence). Trimming cost V 4 bases and J 9 bases, with 16 bases left between them.

This clonotype was observed many times. This chain connects TRBV12-3 or TRBV12-4 to TRBJ2-5; maybe TRBD1 (7 bases). The CDR3 contains 14 residues. V lost 0 bases and J 5 bases, leaving 10 bases between the germline ends. CDR3 coding DNA: TGTGCCAGCAGTTTAGCGGGGGGACAGGAGACCCAGTACTTC. It encodes CASSLAGGQETQYF.

The chain is built from TRBV4-2 and TRBJ2-2; perhaps TRBD2 as D (6 bases). The V and J ends lost 0 bases and 2 bases respectively, with 10 bases between them. This CDR3 spans 16 amino acids. From germline, CDR1 is LGHNA and CDR2 YNFKEQ. The CDR3 nucleotides are TGTGCCAGCAGCCAAGATTACGGGGGTAACACCGGGGAGCTGTTTTTT. Translation gives CASSQDYGGNTGELFF.